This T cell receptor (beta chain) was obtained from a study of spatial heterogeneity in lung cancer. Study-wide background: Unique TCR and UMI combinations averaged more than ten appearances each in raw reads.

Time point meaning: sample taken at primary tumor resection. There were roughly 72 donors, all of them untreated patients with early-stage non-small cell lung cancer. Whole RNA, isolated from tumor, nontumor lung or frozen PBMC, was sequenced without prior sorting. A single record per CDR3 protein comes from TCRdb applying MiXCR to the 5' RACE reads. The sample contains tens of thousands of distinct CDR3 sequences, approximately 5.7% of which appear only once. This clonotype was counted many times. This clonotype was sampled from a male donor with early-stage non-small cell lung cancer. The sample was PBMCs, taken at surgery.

CDR3 protein: CASSRDPTDTQYF. CDR3 in DNA: TGTGCCAGCAGCCGGGACCCCACAGATACGCAGTATTTT. The chain couples TRBV7-2 to TRBJ2-3; D possibly uses TRBD1 or TRBD2 (5 bases each). This CDR3 comprises 13 residues. Trimming left V 5 bases short and J 2 bases short, with 8 bases between. CDR1 is SGHTA, CDR2 FQGNSA, per germline.